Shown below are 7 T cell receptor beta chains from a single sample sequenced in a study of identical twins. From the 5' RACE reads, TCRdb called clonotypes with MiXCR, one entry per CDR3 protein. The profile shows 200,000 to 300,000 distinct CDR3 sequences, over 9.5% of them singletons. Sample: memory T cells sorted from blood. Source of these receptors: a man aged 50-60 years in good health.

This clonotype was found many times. CDR3 amino acids: CASSLRAADHTDTQYF. The CDR3 coding sequence is TGTGCCAGCAGCTTAAGGGCTGCGGACCACACAGATACGCAGTATTTT. V gene TRBV7-2 combines with J gene TRBJ2-3; D not resolved. From germline, CDR1 is SGHTA and CDR2 FQGNSA. Trimming cost V 2 bases and J 2 bases, with 14 bases left between them. The CDR3 sequence is 16 residues long. Combining the CDR3 with reference TRBV7-2 and TRBJ2-3 gives the whole variable domain GAGVSQSPSNKVTEKGKDVELRCDPISGHTALYWYRQSLGQGLEFLIYFQGNSAPDKSGLPSDRFSAERTGGSVSTLTIQRTQQEDSAVYLCASSLRAADHTDTQYFGPGTRLTVL.

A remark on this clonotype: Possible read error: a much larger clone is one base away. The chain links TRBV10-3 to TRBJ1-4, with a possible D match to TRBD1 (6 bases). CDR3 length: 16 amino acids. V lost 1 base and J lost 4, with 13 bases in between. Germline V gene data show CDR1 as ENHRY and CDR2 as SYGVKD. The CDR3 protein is CAISELAHRVNEKLFF. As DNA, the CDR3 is TGTGCCATCAGTGAGTTGGCCCACAGGGTTAATGAAAAACTGTTTTTT.

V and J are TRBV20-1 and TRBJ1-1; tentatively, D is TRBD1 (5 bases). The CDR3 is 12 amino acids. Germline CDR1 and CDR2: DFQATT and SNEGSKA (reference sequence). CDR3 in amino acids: CQGAGMNTEAFF. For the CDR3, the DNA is TGCCAGGGCGCAGGAATGAACACTGAAGCTTTCTTT.

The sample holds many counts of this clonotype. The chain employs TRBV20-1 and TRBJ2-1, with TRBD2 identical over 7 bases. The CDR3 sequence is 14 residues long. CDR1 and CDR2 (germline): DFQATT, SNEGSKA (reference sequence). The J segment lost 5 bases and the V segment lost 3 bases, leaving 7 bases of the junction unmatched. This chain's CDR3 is CSARGGSRHNEQFF. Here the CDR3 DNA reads TGCAGTGCTAGGGGGGGGAGCCGCCACAATGAGCAGTTCTTC.

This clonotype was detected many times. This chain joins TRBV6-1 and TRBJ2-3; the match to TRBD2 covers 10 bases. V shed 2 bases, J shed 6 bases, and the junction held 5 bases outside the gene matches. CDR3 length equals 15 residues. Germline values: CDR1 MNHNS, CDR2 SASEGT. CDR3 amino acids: CASSEKAGGPDTQYF. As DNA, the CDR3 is TGTGCCAGCAGTGAAAAAGCGGGGGGGCCGGATACGCAGTATTTT.

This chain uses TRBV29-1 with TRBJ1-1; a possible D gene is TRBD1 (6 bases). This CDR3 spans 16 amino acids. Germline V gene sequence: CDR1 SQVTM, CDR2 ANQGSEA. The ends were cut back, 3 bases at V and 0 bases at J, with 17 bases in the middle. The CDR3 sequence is CSVEAPGASMNTEAFF. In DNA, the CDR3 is TGCAGCGTTGAGGCCCCAGGGGCATCCATGAACACTGAAGCTTTCTTT.

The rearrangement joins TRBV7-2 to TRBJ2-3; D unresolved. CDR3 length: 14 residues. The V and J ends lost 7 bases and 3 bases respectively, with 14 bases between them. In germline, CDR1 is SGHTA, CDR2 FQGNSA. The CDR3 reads CASTLKPTTDTQYF. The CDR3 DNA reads TGTGCCAGCACCCTAAAACCTACGACAGATACGCAGTATTTT.